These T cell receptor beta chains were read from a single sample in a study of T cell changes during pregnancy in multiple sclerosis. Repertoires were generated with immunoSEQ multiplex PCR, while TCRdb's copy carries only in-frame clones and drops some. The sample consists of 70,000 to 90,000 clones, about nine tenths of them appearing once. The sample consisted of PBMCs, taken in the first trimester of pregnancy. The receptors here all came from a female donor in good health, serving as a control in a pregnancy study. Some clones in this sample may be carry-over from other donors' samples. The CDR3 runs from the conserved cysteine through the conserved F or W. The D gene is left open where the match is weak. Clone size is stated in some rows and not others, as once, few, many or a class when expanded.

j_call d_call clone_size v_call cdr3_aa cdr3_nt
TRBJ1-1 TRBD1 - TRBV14 CASSQDLGQVNTEAFF TGTGCCAGCAGCCAAGACTTGGGACAGGTAAACACTGAAGCTTTCTTT
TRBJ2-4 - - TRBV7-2 CASRPGGLHPTKNIQYF TGTGCCAGCAGACCGGGCGGGCTTCATCCCACCAAAAACATTCAGTACTTC
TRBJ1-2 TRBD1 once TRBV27 CASGRGPGYGYTF TGTGCCAGCGGTAGGGGGCCGGGCTATGGCTACACCTTC
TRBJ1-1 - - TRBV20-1 CSARQGYEAFF TGCAGTGCTAGGCAGGGGTATGAAGCTTTCTTT
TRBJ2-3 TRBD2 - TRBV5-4 CASSLVSSGGTDTQYF TGTGCCAGCAGCTTGGTTTCTAGCGGGGGCACAGATACGCAGTATTTT
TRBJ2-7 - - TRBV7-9 CASSLALEQYF TGTGCCAGCAGCTTAGCTCTCGAGCAGTACTTC
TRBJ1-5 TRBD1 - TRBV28 CASRTRGRMGNQPQHF TGTGCCAGCAGAACGAGGGGGCGGATGGGCAATCAGCCCCAGCATTTT
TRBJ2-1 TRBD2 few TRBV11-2 CASSPGLAGLGYEQFF TGTGCCAGCAGCCCGGGACTAGCGGGGTTAGGGTATGAGCAGTTCTTC
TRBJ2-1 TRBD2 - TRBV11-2 CATTSGTYNEQFF TGTGCCACGACTAGCGGGACGTACAATGAGCAGTTCTTC
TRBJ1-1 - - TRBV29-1 CSVEPGQNTEAFF TGCAGCGTTGAGCCGGGACAGAACACTGAAGCTTTCTTT
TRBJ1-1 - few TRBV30 CAWGLPGLRTNTEAFF TGTGCCTGGGGGCTTCCTGGACTCCGGACGAACACTGAAGCTTTCTTT
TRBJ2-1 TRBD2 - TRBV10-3 CAISEAGLAVLNEQFF TGTGCCATCAGTGAGGCTGGACTAGCGGTCCTCAATGAGCAGTTCTTC
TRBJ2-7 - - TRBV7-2 CASSLDSHFTYEQYF TGTGCCAGCAGCTTAGATAGCCATTTCACCTACGAGCAGTACTTC
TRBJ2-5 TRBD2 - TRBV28 CASKGGAQETQYF TGTGCCAGCAAGGGAGGGGCCCAAGAGACCCAGTACTTC
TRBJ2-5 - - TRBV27 CASSLSAGLGTQYF TGTGCCAGCAGTTTATCGGCGGGTCTGGGGACCCAGTACTTC
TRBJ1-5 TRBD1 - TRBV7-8 CASSLDRGQPQHF TGTGCCAGCAGCTTAGACAGGGGCCAGCCCCAGCATTTT
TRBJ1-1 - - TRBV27 CASRQGFTEAFF TGTGCCAGCAGACAGGGATTTACTGAAGCTTTCTTT
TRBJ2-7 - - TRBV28 CASSQGEVSEQYF TGTGCCAGCAGTCAAGGGGAAGTTAGCGAGCAGTACTTC
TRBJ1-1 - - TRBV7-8 CASSFLGGMNTEAFF TGTGCCAGCAGCTTCTTGGGGGGGATGAACACTGAAGCTTTCTTT
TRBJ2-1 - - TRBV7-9 CASSFRDYNEQFF TGTGCCAGCAGCTTTCGAGACTACAATGAGCAGTTCTTC
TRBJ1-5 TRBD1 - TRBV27 CASRTGGGLNQPQHF TGTGCCAGCAGGACAGGGGGCGGTTTGAATCAGCCCCAGCATTTT
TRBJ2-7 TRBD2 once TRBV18 CASSIGGGASYEQYF TGTGCCAGCTCAATAGGCGGGGGGGCCTCCTACGAGCAGTACTTC
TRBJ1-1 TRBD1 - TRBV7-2 CASIPPGTGITEAFF TGTGCCAGCATCCCCCCGGGGACAGGGATCACTGAAGCTTTCTTT
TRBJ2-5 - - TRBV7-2 CASSKPGDNQETQYF TGTGCCAGCAGCAAACCGGGAGATAACCAAGAGACCCAGTACTTC
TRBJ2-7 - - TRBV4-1 CASSQDRNGGYEQYF TGCGCCAGCAGCCAAGATCGAAACGGGGGTTACGAGCAGTACTTC
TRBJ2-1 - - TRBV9 CASSRATSSYNEQFF TGTGCCAGCAGCCGAGCGACTAGCTCCTACAATGAGCAGTTCTTC
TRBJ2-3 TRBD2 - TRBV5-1 CASSLEVAGETDTQYF TGCGCCAGCAGCTTGGAGGTAGCGGGGGAGACAGATACGCAGTATTTT
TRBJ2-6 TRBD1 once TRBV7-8 CASRDALRDRVYSGANVLTF TGTGCCAGCAGAGATGCACTAAGGGACAGGGTCTACTCTGGGGCCAACGTCCTGACTTTC
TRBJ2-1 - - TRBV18 CASSPPEVSEQFF TGTGCCAGCTCACCACCTGAGGTTAGTGAGCAGTTCTTC
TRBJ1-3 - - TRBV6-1 CASSEDTAPGNTIYF TGTGCCAGCAGTGAGGACACCGCTCCCGGAAACACCATATATTTT
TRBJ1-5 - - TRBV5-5 CASSLAEGQPQHF TGTGCCAGCAGCTTGGCCGAGGGCCAGCCCCAGCATTTT
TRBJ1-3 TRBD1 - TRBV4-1 CASSYHQGDVNTIYF TGCGCCAGCAGCTACCACCAGGGGGACGTGAACACCATATATTTT
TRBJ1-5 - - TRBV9 CASSVEPGGNQPQHF TGTGCCAGCAGCGTAGAGCCGGGGGGCAATCAGCCCCAGCATTTT
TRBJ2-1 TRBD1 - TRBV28 CASRTGGNNEQFF TGTGCCAGCAGGACAGGGGGAAACAATGAGCAGTTCTTC
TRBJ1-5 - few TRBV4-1 CASSQEPTELSNQPQHF TGCGCCAGCAGCCAAGAACCGACAGAGCTAAGCAATCAGCCCCAGCATTTT
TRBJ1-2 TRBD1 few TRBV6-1 CASSEDAGTGGHGYTF TGTGCCAGCAGTGAGGACGCCGGGACAGGGGGCCATGGCTACACCTTC